Listed below are T cell receptor beta chains from one sample, sequenced in a study of cytotoxic CD8 clonotypes in ibrutinib-treated CLL. Generated by immunoSEQ multiplex PCR, the TCRdb table keeps only in-frame clones and is missing some. The top ten clones hold about 5% of a sample with fewer than 300,000 clones, around 77% of them seen once. Material: PBMCs, obtained at disease progression, from a patient treated with ibrutinib. These receptors all stem from a human donor with chronic lymphocytic leukemia. Each CDR3 is given with its conserved first and last residue. The D gene is left open where the match is weak. Size values are once, few and many counts, or a class for expanded clones, and some rows have none.

D: .; size: .; J: TRBJ2-5; V: TRBV20-1; DNA: TGCAGTGCGGGCCAAAAGTACTTC; CDR3: CSAGQKYF
D: TRBD1; size: .; J: TRBJ1-3; V: TRBV5-1; DNA: TGCGCCAGCAGACCAGGGACAGGGGGGCCTGGAAACACCATATATTTT; CDR3: CASRPGTGGPGNTIYF
D: .; size: .; J: TRBJ1-2; V: TRBV9; DNA: TGTGCCAGCAGCGCCCCCCCTACCTTC; CDR3: CASSAPPTF
D: .; size: .; J: TRBJ2-7; V: TRBV7-2; DNA: TGTGCCAGCAGCCCAACGGCGGGCCCCTACGAGCAGTACTTC; CDR3: CASSPTAGPYEQYF
D: TRBD2; size: .; J: TRBJ2-7; V: TRBV11-2; DNA: TGTGCCAGCAGCTTCGGGACTAGCGGGAGGGCCCCCCACGAGCAGTACTTC; CDR3: CASSFGTSGRAPHEQYF
D: .; size: .; J: TRBJ2-7; V: TRBV29-1; DNA: TGCAGCGTTCCCGGGCTAATCCTAAGCTCCTACGAGCAGTACTTC; CDR3: CSVPGLILSSYEQYF
D: .; size: .; J: TRBJ2-3; V: TRBV5-1; DNA: TGCGCCAGCAGCTGGGGACCCAGAGTTGCTTTGGGGGCAGATACGCAGTATTTT; CDR3: CASSWGPRVALGADTQYF
D: .; size: .; J: TRBJ2-2; V: TRBV9; DNA: TGTGCCAGCAGCGTAGCTCTAAACCCGAGCACCGGGGAGCTGTTTTTT; CDR3: CASSVALNPSTGELFF
D: .; size: once; J: TRBJ2-1; V: TRBV5-1; DNA: TGCGCCAGCAGCTTGGTTTCGTCGGGCCCCCACAATGAGCAGTTCTTC; CDR3: CASSLVSSGPHNEQFF
D: TRBD1; size: .; J: TRBJ1-5; V: TRBV19; DNA: TGTGCCAGTAGTCCGGGACAGGGGGCGAATCAGCCCCAGCATTTT; CDR3: CASSPGQGANQPQHF
D: .; size: .; J: TRBJ1-3; V: TRBV7-8; DNA: TGTGCCAGCAGCTTGTCAGGGGTTGCTGGAAACACCATATATTTT; CDR3: CASSLSGVAGNTIYF
D: TRBD1; size: .; J: TRBJ1-1; V: TRBV5-1; DNA: TGCGCCAGCAGCAGATGGACAGGGGACACTGAAGCTTTCTTT; CDR3: CASSRWTGDTEAFF
D: .; size: few; J: TRBJ2-7; V: TRBV10-3; DNA: TGTGCCATCAGTGACCAGAAGGGAAGCGGGTCAGCCTACGAGCAGTACTTC; CDR3: CAISDQKGSGSAYEQYF
D: .; size: once; J: TRBJ1-5; V: TRBV10-2; DNA: TGCGCCACCGACGACGCGAATAGCAATCAGCCCCAGCATTTT; CDR3: CATDDANSNQPQHF